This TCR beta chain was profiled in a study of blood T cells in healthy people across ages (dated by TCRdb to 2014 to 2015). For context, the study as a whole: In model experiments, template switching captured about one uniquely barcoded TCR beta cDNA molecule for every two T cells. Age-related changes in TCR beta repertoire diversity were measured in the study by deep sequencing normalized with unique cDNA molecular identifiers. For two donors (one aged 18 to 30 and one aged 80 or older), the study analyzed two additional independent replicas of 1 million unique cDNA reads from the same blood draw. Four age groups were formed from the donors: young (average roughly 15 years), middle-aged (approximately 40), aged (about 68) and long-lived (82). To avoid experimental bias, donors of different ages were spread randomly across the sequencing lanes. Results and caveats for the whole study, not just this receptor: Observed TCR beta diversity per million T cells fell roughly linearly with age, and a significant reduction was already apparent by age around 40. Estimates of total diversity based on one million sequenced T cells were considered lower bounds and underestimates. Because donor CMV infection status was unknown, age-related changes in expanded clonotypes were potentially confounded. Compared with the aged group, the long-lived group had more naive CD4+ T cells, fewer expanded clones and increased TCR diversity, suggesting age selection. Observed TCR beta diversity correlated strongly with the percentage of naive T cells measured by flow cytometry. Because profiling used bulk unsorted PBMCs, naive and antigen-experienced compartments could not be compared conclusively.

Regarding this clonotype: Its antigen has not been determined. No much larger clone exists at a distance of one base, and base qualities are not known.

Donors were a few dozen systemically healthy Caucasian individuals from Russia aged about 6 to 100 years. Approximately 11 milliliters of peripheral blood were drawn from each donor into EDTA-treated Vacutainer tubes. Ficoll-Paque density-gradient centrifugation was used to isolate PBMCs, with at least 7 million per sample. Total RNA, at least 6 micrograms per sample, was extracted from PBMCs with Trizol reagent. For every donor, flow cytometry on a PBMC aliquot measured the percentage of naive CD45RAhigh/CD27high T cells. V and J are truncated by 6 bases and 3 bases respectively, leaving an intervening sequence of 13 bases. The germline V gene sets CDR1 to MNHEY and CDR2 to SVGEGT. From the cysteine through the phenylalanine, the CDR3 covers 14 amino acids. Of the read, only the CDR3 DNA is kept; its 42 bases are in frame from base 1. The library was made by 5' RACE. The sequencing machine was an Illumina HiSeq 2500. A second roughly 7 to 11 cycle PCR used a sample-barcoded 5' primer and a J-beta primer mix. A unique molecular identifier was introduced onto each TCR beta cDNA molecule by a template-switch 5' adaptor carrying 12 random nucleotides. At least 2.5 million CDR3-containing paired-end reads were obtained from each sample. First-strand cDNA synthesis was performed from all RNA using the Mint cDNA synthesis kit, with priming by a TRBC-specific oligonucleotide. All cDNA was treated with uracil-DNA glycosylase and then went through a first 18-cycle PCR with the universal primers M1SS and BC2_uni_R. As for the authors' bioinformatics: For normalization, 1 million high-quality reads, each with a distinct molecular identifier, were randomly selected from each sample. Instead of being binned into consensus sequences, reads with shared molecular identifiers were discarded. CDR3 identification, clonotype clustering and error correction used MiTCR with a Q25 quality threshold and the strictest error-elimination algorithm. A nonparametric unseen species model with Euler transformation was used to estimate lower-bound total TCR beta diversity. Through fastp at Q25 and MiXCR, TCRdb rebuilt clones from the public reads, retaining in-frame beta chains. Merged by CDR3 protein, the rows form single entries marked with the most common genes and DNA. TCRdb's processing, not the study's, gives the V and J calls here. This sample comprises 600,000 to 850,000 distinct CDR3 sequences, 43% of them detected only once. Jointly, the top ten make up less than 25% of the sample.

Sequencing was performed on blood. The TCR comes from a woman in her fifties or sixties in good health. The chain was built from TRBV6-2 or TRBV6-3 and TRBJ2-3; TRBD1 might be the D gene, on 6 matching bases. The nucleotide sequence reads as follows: TGTGCCAGCAGCCTGGGACATCTTACAGATACGCAGTATTTT. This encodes CASSLGHLTDTQYF.